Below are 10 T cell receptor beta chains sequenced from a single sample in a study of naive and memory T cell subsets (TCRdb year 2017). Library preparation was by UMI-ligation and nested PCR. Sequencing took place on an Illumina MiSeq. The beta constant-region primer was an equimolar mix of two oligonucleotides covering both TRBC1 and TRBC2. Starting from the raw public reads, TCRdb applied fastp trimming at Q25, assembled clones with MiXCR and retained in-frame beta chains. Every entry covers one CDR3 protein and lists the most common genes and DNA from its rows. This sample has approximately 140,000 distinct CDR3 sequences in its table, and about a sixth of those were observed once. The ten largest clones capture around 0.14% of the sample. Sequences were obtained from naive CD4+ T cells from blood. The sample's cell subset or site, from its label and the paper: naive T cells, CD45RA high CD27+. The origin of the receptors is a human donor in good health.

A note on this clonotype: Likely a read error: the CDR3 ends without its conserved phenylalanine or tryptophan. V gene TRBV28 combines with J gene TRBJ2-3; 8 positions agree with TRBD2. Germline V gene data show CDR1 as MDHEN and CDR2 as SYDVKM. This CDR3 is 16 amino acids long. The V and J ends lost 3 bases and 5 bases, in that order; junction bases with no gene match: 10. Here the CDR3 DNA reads TGTGCCAGCAGTTTTTCGCAAGCGGGAGATTTAGATACGCAGTATTCT. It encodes CASSFSQAGDLDTQYS.

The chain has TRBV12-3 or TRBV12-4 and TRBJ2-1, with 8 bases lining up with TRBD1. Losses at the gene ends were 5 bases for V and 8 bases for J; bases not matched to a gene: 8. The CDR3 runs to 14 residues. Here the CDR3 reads CASSPGTGRDEQFF. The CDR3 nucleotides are TGTGCCAGCAGTCCCGGGACAGGAAGGGATGAGCAGTTCTTC.

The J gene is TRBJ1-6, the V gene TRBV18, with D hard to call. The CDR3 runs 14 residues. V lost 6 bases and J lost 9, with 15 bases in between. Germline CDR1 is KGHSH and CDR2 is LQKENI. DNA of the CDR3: TGTGCCAGCTCTCTCGACCAGAGCGGTTCACCCCTCCACTTT. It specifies CASSLDQSGSPLHF.

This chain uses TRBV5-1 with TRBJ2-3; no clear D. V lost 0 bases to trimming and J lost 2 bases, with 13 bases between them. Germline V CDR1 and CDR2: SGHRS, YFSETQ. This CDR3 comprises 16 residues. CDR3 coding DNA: TGCGCCAGCAGCTTGGCGGACGGGCGAATCACAGATACGCAGTATTTT. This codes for CASSLADGRITDTQYF.

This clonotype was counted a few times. For the CDR3, the DNA is TGCGCCAGCAGCCCTTTCAGGGACGCCTACGAGCAGTACTTC. Amino acids: CASSPFRDAYEQYF. The J gene is TRBJ2-7, the V gene TRBV4-1; D may correspond to TRBD1 or TRBD2 (5 bases each). This CDR3 comprises 14 residues. Trimming took 4 bases from V and 2 from J, leaving 12 bases between them. Germline V lookup: CDR1 MGHRA, CDR2 YSYEKL.

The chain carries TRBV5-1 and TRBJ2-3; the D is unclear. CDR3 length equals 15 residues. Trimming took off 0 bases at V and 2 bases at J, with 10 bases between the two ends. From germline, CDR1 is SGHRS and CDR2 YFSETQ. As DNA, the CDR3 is TGCGCCAGCAGCTTGGTGGGGTTTTCCACAGATACGCAGTATTTT. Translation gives CASSLVGFSTDTQYF. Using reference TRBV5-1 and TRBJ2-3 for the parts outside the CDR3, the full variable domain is KAGVTQTPRYLIKTRGQQVTLSCSPISGHRSVSWYQQTPGQGLQFLFEYFSETQRNKGNFPGRFSGRQFSNSRSEMNVSTLELGDSALYLCASSLVGFSTDTQYFGPGTRLTVL.

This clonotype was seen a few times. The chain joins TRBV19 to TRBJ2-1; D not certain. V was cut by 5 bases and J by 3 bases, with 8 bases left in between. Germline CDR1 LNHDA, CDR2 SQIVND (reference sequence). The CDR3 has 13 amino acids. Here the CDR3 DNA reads TGTGCCAGTAGTTTGGAGCGCTACAATGAGCAGTTCTTC. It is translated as CASSLERYNEQFF.

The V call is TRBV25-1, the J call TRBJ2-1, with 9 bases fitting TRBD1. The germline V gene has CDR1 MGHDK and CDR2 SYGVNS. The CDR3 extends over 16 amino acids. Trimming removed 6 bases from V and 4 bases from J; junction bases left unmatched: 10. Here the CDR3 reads CASSPPPGQGYNEQFF. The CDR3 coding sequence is TGTGCCAGCAGCCCACCGCCGGGACAGGGATACAATGAGCAGTTCTTC. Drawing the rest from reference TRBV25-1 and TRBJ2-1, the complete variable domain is EADIYQTPRYLVIGTGKKITLECSQTMGHDKMYWYQQDPGMELHLIHYSYGVNSTEKGDLSSESTVSRIRTEHFPLTLESARPSHTSQYLCASSPPPGQGYNEQFFGPGTRLTVL.

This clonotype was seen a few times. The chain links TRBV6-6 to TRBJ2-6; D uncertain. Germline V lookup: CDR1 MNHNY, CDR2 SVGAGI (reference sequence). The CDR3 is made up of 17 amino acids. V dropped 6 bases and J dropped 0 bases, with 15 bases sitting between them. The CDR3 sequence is CASRGWTSSSGANVLTF. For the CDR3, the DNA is TGTGCCAGCAGGGGGTGGACGAGTAGCTCTGGGGCCAACGTCCTGACTTTC.

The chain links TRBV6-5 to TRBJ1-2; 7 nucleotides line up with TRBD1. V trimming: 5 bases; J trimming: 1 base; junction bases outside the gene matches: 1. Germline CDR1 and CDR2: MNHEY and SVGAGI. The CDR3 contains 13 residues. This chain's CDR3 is CASSRDSNYGYTF. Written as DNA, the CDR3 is TGTGCCAGCAGTCGGGACAGTAACTATGGCTACACCTTC.